The 14 T cell receptor beta chains given below trace back to one sample, sequenced in a study of blood T cell repertoires in COVID-19. Sequencing used immunoSEQ multiplex PCR; TCRdb keeps in-frame clones, though not all of them. The sample records 200,000 to 250,000 clones, more than 85% being singletons. The specimen sequenced was peripheral blood. Receptors originate from a woman between 50 and 59 years old with COVID-19, enrolled during active disease.

V gene TRBV5-1 combines with J gene TRBJ1-1; 10 positions match TRBD1. The CDR3 has 14 residues. Germline CDR1 SGHRS, CDR2 YFSETQ. Germline trimming cut 3 bases from V and 5 bases from J; bases unmatched to any gene: 4. Here the CDR3 DNA reads TGCGCCAGCAGCTGGGGGACAGGGGTAACTGAAGCTTTCTTT. Its protein is CASSWGTGVTEAFF.

V is TRBV25-1 and J is TRBJ1-6; D call uncertain. Germline values: CDR1 MGHDK, CDR2 SYGVNS. V shed 8 bases and J shed 0 bases, with 8 bases lying between them. The CDR3 totals 14 residues. The CDR3 sequence: CASQESSYNSPLHF. The CDR3 DNA reads TGTGCCAGCCAAGAGAGCTCCTATAATTCACCCCTCCACTTT. The full variable domain, in which reference TRBV25-1 and TRBJ1-6 provide the parts outside the CDR3, is EADIYQTPRYLVIGTGKKITLECSQTMGHDKMYWYQQDPGMELHLIHYSYGVNSTEKGDLSSESTVSRIRTEHFPLTLESARPSHTSQYLCASQESSYNSPLHFGNGTRLTVT.

The CDR3 region has the DNA TGTGCCAGCAGTCCCCGGGACAGTCGGTTTCAGCCCCAGCATTTT. Its protein is CASSPRDSRFQPQHF. This rearrangement joins TRBV27 to TRBJ1-5, with 7 bases matching TRBD1. The CDR3 extends over 15 amino acids. In germline, CDR1 is MNHEY, CDR2 SMNVEV (reference sequence). With 5 bases clipped from V and 6 bases from J, the junction kept 10 bases outside the gene matches.

The V gene is TRBV5-4, the J gene TRBJ2-1, with 8 bases lining up with TRBD1. Trimming removed 2 bases from V and 6 bases from J; junction bases left unmatched: 4. Germline V gives CDR1 SGHNT, CDR2 YYREEE (reference sequence). The CDR3 loop spans 14 amino acids. Here the CDR3 DNA reads TGTGCCAGCAGCTTAGGACAGGGAAGCAATGAGCAGTTCTTC. Protein sequence: CASSLGQGSNEQFF.

This clone has a single count. CDR3: CASSAGSGRRQPQHF. CDR3 in DNA: TGTGCCAGCAGCGCCGGCAGCGGCCGGAGGCAGCCCCAGCATTTT. The chain links TRBV5-5 to TRBJ1-5; D not certain. The CDR3 loop spans 15 amino acids. V was clipped by 4 bases and J by 7 bases, with 18 bases between them. The V gene's germline CDR1 is SGHKS and CDR2 YYEKEE (reference sequence).

In DNA, the CDR3 is TGTGCCAGCAGTTGGACCAGAGGGGATACGCAGTATTTT. Amino acids: CASSWTRGDTQYF. The chain uses TRBV27 and TRBJ2-3, with D maybe TRBD2 (5 bases). The CDR3 has 13 amino acids. The V end was cut by 4 bases, the J end by 6 bases, with 11 bases between. In germline, CDR1 is MNHEY, CDR2 SMNVEV (reference sequence).

This clone was counted a few times. This chain links TRBV4-1 with TRBJ1-5; D is unclear. CDR1 is MGHRA, CDR2 YSYEKL, per germline. This CDR3 has 15 residues. The ends were cut back, 0 bases at V and 7 bases at J, with 13 bases in the middle. The chain's CDR3 is CASSQDAVEYQPQHF. CDR3 sequence (DNA): TGCGCCAGCAGCCAAGATGCGGTCGAGTACCAGCCCCAGCATTTT.

The table lists this clone with a count of one. V usage is TRBV7-2 and J usage is TRBJ2-7; 8 nucleotides line up with TRBD1. The V gene end was trimmed by 6 bases and the J gene end by 6 bases; junction bases not matched to a gene: 10. The CDR3 sequence is 14 residues long. Looked up from germline, CDR1 is SGHTA and CDR2 is FQGNSA. The CDR3 reads CASSAGGAGSEQYF. CDR3 bases: TGTGCCAGCAGTGCAGGGGGCGCGGGTTCCGAGCAGTACTTC.

This chain links TRBV27 with TRBJ1-5; no clear D. CDR3 size: 14 residues. CDR1 is MNHEY and CDR2 is SMNVEV in the germline V gene (reference sequence). V was pared by 3 bases and J by 5 bases, with 11 bases between. CDR3 residues: CASSLRGTHQPQHF. The DNA of the CDR3 is TGTGCCAGCAGTTTGAGAGGTACTCATCAGCCCCAGCATTTT.

This chain connects TRBV5-4 to TRBJ2-3; 10 nucleotides match TRBD2. Germline CDR1 reads SGHNT; CDR2 reads YYREEE (reference sequence). After removal of 1 base from V and 4 bases from J, the junction contained 3 bases not matched to a gene. The CDR3 covers 15 residues. The CDR3 sequence is CASSLKSGGADTQYF. The DNA of the CDR3 is TGTGCCAGCAGCTTGAAAAGCGGGGGGGCAGATACGCAGTATTTT.

The chain employs TRBV4-1 and TRBJ2-7; D is unclear. The CDR3 is 11 residues long. Germline assignment: CDR1 MGHRA and CDR2 YSYEKL. V was shortened by 4 bases and J by 3 bases, with 4 bases between the two germline ends. The CDR3 spells CASSRNYEQYF. In DNA form, the CDR3 reads TGCGCCAGCAGCCGTAACTACGAGCAGTACTTC.

This chain joins TRBV30 and TRBJ1-2, with D possibly matching TRBD1 (6 bases). V dropped 3 bases and J dropped 6 bases, with 14 bases sitting between them. From germline, CDR1 is GTSNPN and CDR2 SVGIG (reference sequence). The CDR3 is made up of 13 amino acids. The CDR3 loop is CAWSLAQGNGYTF. Here the CDR3 DNA reads TGTGCCTGGAGCTTGGCACAGGGAAATGGCTACACCTTC.

The chain is built from TRBV6-4 and TRBJ2-2, with TRBD2 identical over 7 bases. The CDR3 contains 13 residues. Per germline, CDR1 MRHNA and CDR2 SNTAGT. The trim removed 6 bases at V and 7 bases at J, leaving 5 bases unmatched. The CDR3 DNA reads TGTGCCAGCAGGGCCCCGGGAGGCGGGGAGCTGTTTTTT. It is translated as CASRAPGGGELFF.

The V gene is TRBV27, the J gene TRBJ1-1; TRBD1 might be the D (5 bases). Germline CDR1 reads MNHEY; CDR2 reads SMNVEV (reference sequence). Trimming cost V 3 bases and J 6 bases, with 8 bases left between them. The CDR3 covers 12 residues. CDR3 loop: CASSFQGSEAFF. The CDR3 coding sequence is TGTGCCAGCAGTTTTCAGGGCTCTGAAGCTTTCTTT.